This T cell receptor (beta chain) appears in the sequencing data of a study of neurological immune-mediated disorders. Study-level findings and limits: Among expanded clones, no CDR3 amino acid sequences were shared across subjects, a pattern suggesting private repertoires in all groups.

Synthesis of cDNA was carried out by template-switch 5'RACE. The reaction used 10-nucleotide random UMIs. In TCRdb, the 5' RACE reads were re-called with MiXCR into one record per CDR3 protein. The sample includes tens of thousands of distinct CDR3 sequences, more than 8.5% of them seen just once. At least ten counts were recorded for this clonotype. As yet, its antigen is unknown. The time point is: longitudinal time-point 1 (baseline). Healthy controls were blood bank volunteers in Maryland, USA. This TCR derives from a man aged 30-40 years in good health. The sequenced material came from PBMCs.

DNA of the CDR3: TGTGCCAGCAGCTTTGGGGACTACTGGGGCGATGAGCAGTTCTTC. Translating gives CASSFGDYWGDEQFF. This chain joins TRBV7-9 and TRBJ2-1, with 7 positions matching TRBD2. CDR1 and CDR2 (germline): SEHNR, FQNEAQ (reference sequence). There are 15 residues in the CDR3. J gave up 8 bases and V 3 bases, and 10 bases lay outside the gene matches.